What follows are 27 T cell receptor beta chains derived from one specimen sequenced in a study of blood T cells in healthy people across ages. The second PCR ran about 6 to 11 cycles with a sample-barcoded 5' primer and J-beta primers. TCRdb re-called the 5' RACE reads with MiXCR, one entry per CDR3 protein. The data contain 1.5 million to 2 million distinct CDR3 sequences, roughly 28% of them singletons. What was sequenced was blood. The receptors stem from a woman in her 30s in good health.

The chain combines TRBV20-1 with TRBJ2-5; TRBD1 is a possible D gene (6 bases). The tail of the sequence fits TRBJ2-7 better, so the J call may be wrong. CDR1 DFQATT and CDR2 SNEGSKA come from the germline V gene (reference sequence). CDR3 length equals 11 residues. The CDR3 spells CSAGTFYEQYF. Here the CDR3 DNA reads TGCAGTGCTGGGACATTTTACGAGCAGTACTTC.

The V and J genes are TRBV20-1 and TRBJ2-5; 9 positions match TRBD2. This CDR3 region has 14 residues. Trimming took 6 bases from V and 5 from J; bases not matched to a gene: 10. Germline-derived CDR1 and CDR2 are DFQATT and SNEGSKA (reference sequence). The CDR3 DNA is TGCAGTGCCAGGGACGTAGCGGGAGTCGAGACCCAGTACTTC. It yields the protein CSARDVAGVETQYF.

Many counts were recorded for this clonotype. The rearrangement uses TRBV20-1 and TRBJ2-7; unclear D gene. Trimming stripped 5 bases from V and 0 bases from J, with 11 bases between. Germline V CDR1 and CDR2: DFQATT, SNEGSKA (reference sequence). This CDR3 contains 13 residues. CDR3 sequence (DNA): TGCAGTGCTCTTGTCGGCCGCTCCTACGAGCAGTACTTC. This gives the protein CSALVGRSYEQYF.

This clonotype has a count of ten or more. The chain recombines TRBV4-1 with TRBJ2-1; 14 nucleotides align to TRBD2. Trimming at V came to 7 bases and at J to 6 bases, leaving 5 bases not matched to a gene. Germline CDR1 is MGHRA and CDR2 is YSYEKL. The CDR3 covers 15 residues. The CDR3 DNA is TGCGCCAGCATTATGACTAGCGGGGGGGTCAATGAGCAGTTCTTC. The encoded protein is CASIMTSGGVNEQFF.

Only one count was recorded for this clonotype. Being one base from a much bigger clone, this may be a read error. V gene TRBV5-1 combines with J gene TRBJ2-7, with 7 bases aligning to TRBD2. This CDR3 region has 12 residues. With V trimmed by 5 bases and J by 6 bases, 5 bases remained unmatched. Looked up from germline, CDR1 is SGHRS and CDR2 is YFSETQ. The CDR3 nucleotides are TGCGCCAGCAGGGGCAGGGAGGGCGAGCAGTACTTC. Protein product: CASRGREGEQYF.

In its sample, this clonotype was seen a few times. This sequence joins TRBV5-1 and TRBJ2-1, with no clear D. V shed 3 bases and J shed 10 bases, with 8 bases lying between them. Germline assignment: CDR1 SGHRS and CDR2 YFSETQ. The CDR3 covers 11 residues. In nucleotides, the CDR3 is TGCGCCAGCAGCTCCACAGTGGAGCAGTTCTTC. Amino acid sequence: CASSSTVEQFF.

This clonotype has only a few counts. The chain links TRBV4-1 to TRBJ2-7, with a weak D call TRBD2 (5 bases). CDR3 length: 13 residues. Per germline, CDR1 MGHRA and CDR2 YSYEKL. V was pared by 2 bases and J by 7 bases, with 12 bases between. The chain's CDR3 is CASSQNPSSEQYF. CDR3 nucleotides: TGCGCCAGCAGCCAAAACCCTAGCAGTGAGCAGTACTTC.

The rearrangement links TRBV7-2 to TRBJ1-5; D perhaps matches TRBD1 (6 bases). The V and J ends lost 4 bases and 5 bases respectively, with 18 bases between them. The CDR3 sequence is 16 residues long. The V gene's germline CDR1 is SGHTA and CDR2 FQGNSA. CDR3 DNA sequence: TGTGCCAGCAGCTCAAGGTTGGGGGCGAGGGATCAGCCCCAGCATTTT. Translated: CASSSRLGARDQPQHF.

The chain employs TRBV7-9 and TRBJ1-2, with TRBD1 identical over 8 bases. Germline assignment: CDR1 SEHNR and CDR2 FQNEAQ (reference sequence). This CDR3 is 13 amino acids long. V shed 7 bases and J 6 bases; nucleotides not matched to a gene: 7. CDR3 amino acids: CASTAPGGNGYTF. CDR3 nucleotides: TGTGCCAGCACCGCCCCAGGGGGCAATGGCTACACCTTC.

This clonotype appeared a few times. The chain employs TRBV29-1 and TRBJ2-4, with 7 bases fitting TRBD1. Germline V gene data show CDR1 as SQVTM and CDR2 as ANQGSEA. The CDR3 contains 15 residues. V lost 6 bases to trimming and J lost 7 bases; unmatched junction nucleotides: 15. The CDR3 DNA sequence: TGCAGCGTAGGGCCGGTGAGGGGGCGTGGGAACATTCAGTACTTC. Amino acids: CSVGPVRGRGNIQYF.

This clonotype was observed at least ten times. The CDR3 DNA follows: TGCGCCAGCAGCTATGGACGGACCAGCGGGCACGAGCAGTACTTC. Its protein product is CASSYGRTSGHEQYF. The J gene is TRBJ2-7, the V gene TRBV5-1, with D possibly TRBD2 on 6 matching bases. With 3 bases removed from V and 5 bases from J, the gap between germline ends came to 18 bases. CDR3 length equals 15 residues. The V gene's germline CDR1 is SGHRS and CDR2 YFSETQ.

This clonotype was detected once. CDR3 in amino acids: CASSTGLGLSYNSPLHF. DNA of the CDR3: TGCGCCAGCAGCACGGGACTGGGACTCTCCTATAATTCACCCCTCCACTTT. V gene TRBV5-1 combines with J gene TRBJ1-6; perhaps TRBD1 as D (5 bases). Germline V CDR1 and CDR2: SGHRS, YFSETQ. The CDR3 consists of 17 residues. V shed 4 bases and J shed 0 bases, with 14 bases lying between them.

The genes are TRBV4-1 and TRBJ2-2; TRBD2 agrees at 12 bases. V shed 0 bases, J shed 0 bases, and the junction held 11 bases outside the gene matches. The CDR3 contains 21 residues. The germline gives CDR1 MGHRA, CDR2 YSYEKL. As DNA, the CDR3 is TGCGCCAGCAGCCAAGAAAACTTTCGGCTAGCGGGGGGGTCGAACACCGGGGAGCTGTTTTTT. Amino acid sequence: CASSQENFRLAGGSNTGELFF.

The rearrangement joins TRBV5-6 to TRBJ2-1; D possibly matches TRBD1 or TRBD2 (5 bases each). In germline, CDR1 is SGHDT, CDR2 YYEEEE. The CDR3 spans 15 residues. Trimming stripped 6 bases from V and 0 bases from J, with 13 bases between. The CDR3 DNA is TGTGCCAGCAACTCCGGGACCGGCTCCTACAATGAGCAGTTCTTC. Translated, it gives CASNSGTGSYNEQFF.

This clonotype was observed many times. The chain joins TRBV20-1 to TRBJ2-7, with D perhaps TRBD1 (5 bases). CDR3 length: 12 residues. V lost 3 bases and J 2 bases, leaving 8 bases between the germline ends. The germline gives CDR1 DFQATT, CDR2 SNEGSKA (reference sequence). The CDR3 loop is CSASGQAYEQYF. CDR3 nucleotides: TGCAGTGCTAGCGGACAAGCCTACGAGCAGTACTTC.

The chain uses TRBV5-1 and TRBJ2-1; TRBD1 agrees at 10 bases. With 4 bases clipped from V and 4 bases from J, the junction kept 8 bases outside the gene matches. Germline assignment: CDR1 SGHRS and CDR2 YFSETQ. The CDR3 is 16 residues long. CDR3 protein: CASSPGTGAEYNEQFF. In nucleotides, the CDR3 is TGCGCCAGCAGCCCCGGGACAGGGGCGGAATACAATGAGCAGTTCTTC.

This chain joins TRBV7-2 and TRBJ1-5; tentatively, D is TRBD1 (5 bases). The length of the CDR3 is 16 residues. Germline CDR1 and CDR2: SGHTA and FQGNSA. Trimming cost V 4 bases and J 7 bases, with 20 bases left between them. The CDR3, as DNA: TGTGCCAGCAGCTCTTCCCCGGGACCCCAAGGACAGCCCCAGCATTTT. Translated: CASSSSPGPQGQPQHF.

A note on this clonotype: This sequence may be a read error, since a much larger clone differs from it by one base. For the CDR3, the DNA is TGTGCCATCAGTGATTGGGACAGGGGACGCGAGCAGTACTTC. Translating it yields CAISDWDRGREQYF. The chain uses TRBV10-3 and TRBJ2-5; 10 bases are shared with TRBD1. With the DNA end fitting TRBJ2-7 better, the J assignment may be wrong. Germline V gives CDR1 ENHRY, CDR2 SYGVKD. CDR3 length: 14 residues.

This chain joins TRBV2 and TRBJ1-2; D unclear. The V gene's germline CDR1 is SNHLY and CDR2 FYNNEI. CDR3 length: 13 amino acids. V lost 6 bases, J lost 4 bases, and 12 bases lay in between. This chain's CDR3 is CASREPQLYGYTF. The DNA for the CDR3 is TGTGCCAGCAGGGAACCACAGCTCTATGGCTACACCTTC.

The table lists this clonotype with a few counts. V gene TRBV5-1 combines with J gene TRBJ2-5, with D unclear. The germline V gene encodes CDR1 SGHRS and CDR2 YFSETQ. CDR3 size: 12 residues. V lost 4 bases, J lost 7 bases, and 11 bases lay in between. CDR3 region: CASSPDVGTQYF. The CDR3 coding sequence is TGCGCCAGCAGCCCTGACGTAGGGACCCAGTACTTC.

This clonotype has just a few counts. This CDR3 reads CASTQGNSPLHF. CDR3 coding DNA: TGTGCCAGCACCCAGGGGAATTCACCCCTCCACTTT. V is TRBV6-5 and J is TRBJ1-6, with TRBD1 as a possible D gene (6 bases). The CDR3 runs to 12 residues. The germline V gene has CDR1 MNHEY and CDR2 SVGAGI. Trimming took off 7 bases at V and 7 bases at J, with 8 bases between the two ends.

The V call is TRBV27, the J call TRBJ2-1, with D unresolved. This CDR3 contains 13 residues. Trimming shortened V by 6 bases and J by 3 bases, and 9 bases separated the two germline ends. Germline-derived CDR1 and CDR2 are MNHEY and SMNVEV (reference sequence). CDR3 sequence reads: CASRFSVYNEQFF. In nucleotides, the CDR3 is TGTGCCAGCAGGTTCAGCGTCTACAATGAGCAGTTCTTC.

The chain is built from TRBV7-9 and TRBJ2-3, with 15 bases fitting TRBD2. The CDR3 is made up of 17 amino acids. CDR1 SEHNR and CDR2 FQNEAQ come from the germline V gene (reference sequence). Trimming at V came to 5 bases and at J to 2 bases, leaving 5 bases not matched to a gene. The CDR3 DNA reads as TGTGCCAGCAGCCGCGGACTAGCGGGAGGGCTCACAGATACGCAGTATTTT. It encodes CASSRGLAGGLTDTQYF.

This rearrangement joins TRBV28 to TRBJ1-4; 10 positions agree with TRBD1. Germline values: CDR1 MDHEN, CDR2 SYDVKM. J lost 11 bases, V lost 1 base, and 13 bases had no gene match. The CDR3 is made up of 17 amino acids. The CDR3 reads CASSLSEPGQGRLKLFF. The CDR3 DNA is TGTGCCAGCAGTTTATCAGAGCCGGGACAGGGGCGATTGAAACTGTTTTTT. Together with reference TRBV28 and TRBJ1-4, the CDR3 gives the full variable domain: DVKVTQSSRYLVKRTGEKVFLECVQDMDHENMFWYRQDPGLGLRLIYFSYDVKMKEKGDIPEGYSVSREKKERFSLILESASTNQTSMYLCASSLSEPGQGRLKLFFGSGTQLSVL.

This CDR3 is CAWTATHNQPQHF. The CDR3 bases are TGTGCCTGGACGGCCACTCACAATCAGCCCCAGCATTTT. The chain has TRBV30 and TRBJ1-5; no definite D call. The CDR3 runs 13 residues. V lost 4 bases and J lost 3, with 10 bases in between. In germline, CDR1 is GTSNPN, CDR2 SVGIG (reference sequence).

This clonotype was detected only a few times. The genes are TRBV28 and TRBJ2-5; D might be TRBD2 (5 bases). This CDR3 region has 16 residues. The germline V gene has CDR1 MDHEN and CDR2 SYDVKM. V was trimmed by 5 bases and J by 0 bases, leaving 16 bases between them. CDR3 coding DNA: TGTGCCAGCAGTAAGCGGAACTATACGTACCAAGAGACCCAGTACTTC. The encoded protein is CASSKRNYTYQETQYF.

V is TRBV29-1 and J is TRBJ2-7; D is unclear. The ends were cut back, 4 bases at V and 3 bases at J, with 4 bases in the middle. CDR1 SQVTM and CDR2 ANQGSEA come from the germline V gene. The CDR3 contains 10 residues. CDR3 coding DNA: TGCAGCGTTGCAATCTACGAGCAGTACTTC. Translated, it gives CSVAIYEQYF.